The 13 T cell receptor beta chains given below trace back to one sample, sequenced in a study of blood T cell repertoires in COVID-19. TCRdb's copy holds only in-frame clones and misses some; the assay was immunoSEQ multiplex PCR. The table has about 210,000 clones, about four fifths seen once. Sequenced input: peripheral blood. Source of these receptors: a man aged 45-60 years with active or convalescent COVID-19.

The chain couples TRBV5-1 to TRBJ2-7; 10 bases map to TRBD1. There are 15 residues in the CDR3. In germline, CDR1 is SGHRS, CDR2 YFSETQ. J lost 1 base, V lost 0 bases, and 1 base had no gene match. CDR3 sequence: CASSLGTGGSYEQYF. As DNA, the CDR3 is TGCGCCAGCAGCTTGGGGACAGGGGGATCCTACGAGCAGTACTTC.

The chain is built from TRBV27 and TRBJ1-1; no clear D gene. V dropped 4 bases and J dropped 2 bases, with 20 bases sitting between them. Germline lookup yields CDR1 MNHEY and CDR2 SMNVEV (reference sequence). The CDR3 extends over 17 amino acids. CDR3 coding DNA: TGTGCCAGCAGTTCAGGCGCCGCCAGCTATAAAAACACTGAAGCTTTCTTT. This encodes CASSSGAASYKNTEAFF.

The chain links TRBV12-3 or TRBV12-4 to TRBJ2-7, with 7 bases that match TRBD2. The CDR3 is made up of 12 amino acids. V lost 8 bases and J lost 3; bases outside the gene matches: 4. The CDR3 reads CASGRAFYEQYF. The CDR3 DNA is TGTGCCAGCGGGAGGGCCTTCTACGAGCAGTACTTC.

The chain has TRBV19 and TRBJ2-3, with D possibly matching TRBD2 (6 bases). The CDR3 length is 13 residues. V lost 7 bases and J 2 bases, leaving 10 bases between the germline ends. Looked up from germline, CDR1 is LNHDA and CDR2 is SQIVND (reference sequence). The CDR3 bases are TGTGCCAGTAACGGGGGTGTCACAGATACGCAGTATTTT. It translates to CASNGGVTDTQYF. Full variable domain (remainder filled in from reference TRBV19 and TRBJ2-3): DGGITQSPKYLFRKEGQNVTLSCEQNLNHDAMYWYRQDPGQGLRLIYYSQIVNDFQKGDIAEGYSVSREKKESFPLTVTSAQKNPTAFYLCASNGGVTDTQYFGPGTRLTVL.

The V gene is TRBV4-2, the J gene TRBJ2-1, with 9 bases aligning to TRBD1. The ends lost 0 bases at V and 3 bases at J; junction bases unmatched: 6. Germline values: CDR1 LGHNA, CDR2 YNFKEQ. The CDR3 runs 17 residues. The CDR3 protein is CASSQDGGTGYYNEQFF. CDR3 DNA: TGTGCCAGCAGCCAAGACGGCGGGACAGGGTACTACAATGAGCAGTTCTTC.

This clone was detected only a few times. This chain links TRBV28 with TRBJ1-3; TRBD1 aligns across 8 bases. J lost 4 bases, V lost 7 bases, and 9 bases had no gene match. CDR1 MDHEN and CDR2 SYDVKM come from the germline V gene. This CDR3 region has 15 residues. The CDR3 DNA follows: TGTGCCAGCACCCTCGAGGACAGGGAAGGAAACACCATATATTTT. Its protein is CASTLEDREGNTIYF.

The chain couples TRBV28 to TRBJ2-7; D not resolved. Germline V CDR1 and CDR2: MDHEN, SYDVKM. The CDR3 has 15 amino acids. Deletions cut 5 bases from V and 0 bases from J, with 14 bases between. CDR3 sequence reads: CASSGTGQSSYEQYF. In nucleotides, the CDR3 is TGTGCCAGCAGTGGAACGGGTCAATCCTCCTACGAGCAGTACTTC.

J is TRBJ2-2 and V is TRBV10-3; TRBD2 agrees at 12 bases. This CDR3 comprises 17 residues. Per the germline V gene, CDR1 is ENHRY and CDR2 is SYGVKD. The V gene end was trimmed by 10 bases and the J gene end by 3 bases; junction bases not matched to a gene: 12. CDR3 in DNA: TGTGCCACCAAGGGCCTAGCGGGGGGGCAGGACACCGGGGAGCTGTTTTTT. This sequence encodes CATKGLAGGQDTGELFF.

This CDR3 reads CASSLETSGGAIRQYF. The CDR3 DNA reads as TGTGCCAGCAGCTTAGAGACTAGCGGGGGGGCGATTCGGCAGTACTTC. The genes are TRBV7-9 and TRBJ2-7; 14 nucleotides line up with TRBD2. Trimming took 1 base from V and 9 from J; bases not matched to a gene: 8. Germline CDR1 reads SEHNR; CDR2 reads FQNEAQ (reference sequence). There are 16 residues in the CDR3.

CDR3 nucleotides: TGTGCCTGGAGTATCGGGGGGGCGGCCAAAAACATTCAGTACTTC. Protein product: CAWSIGGAAKNIQYF. The chain links TRBV30 to TRBJ2-4, with 8 bases that match TRBD2. The trim removed 2 bases at V and 1 base at J, leaving 4 bases unmatched. CDR1 and CDR2 from the germline V gene are GTSNPN and SVGIG (reference sequence). The CDR3 runs to 15 residues.

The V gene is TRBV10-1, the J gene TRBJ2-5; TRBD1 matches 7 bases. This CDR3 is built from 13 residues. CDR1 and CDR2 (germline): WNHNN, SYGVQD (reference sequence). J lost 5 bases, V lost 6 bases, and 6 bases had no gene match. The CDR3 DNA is TGCGCCAGCAGCTCGGACAGGCGGGAGACCCAGTACTTC. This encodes CASSSDRRETQYF.

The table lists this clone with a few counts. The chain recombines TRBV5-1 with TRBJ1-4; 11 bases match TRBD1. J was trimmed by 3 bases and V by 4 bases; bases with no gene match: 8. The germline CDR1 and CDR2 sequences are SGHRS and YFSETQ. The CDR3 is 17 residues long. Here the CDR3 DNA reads TGCGCCAGCAGCCACGGACAGGGGGCAATGGCTAATGAAAAACTGTTTTTT. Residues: CASSHGQGAMANEKLFF.

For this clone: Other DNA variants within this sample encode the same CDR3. The CDR3 DNA is TGCGCCAGCAGTGAGTCGGCGGGCCTCTATGGCTACACCTTC. This translates into CASSESAGLYGYTF. The chain joins TRBV10-2 to TRBJ1-2; D is ambiguous. CDR3 length: 14 amino acids. Germline values: CDR1 WSHSY, CDR2 SAAADI. V gave up 0 bases and J gave up 4 bases, with 9 bases separating them.